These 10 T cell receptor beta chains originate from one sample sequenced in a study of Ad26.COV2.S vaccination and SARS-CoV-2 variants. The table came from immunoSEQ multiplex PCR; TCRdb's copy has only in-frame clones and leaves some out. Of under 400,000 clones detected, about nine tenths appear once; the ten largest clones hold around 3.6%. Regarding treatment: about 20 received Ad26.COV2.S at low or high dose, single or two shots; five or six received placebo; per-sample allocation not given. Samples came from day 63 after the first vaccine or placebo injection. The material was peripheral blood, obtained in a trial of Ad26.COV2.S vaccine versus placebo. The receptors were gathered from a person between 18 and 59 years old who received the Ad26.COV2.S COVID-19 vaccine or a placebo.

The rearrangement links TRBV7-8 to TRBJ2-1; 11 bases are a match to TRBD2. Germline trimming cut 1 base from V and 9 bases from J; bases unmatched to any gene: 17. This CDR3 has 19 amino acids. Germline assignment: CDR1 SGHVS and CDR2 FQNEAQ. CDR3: CASSLDSILTSGESGEQFF. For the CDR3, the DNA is TGTGCCAGCAGCTTAGATTCCATACTGACTAGCGGGGAGTCTGGTGAGCAGTTCTTC.

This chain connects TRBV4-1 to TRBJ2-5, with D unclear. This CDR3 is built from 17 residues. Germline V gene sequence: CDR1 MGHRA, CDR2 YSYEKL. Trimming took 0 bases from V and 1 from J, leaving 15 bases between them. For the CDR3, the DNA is TGCGCCAGCAGCCAAGATCTAAGCCAACGGTTCCAAGAGACCCAGTACTTC. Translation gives CASSQDLSQRFQETQYF.

The CDR3 coding sequence is TGTGCCAGCAGCCCCCGGGCAGGAACTTTCTCCTACGAGCAGTACTTC. This encodes CASSPRAGTFSYEQYF. This chain uses TRBV9 with TRBJ2-7; D not certain. Germline lookup yields CDR1 SGDLS and CDR2 YYNGEE. Trimming pared 4 bases from V and 0 bases from J, leaving 17 bases between. This CDR3 is 16 amino acids long.

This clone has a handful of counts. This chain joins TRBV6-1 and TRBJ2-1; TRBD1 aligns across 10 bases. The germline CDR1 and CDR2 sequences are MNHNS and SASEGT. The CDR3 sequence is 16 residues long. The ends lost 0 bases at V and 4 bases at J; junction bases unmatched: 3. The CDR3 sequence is CASSEARDRGYNEQFF. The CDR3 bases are TGTGCCAGCAGTGAAGCGCGGGACAGGGGTTACAATGAGCAGTTCTTC.

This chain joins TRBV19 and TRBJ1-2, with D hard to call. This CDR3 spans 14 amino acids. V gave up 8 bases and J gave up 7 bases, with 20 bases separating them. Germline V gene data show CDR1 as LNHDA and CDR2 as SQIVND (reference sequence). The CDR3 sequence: CASGQGRILSGYTF. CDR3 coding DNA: TGTGCCAGTGGCCAAGGTAGAATCCTCTCTGGCTACACCTTC.

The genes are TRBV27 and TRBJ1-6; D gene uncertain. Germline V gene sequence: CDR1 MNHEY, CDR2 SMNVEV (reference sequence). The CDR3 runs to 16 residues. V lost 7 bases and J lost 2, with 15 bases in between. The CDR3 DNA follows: TGTGCCAGCACCCCACAAAAACAAGCCTATAATTCACCCCTCCACTTT. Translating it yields CASTPQKQAYNSPLHF.

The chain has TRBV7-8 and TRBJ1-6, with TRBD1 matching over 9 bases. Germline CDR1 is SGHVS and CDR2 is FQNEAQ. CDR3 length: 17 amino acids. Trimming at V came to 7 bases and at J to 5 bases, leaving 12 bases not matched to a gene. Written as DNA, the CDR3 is TGTGCCAGCATCGCAGACAGGGGGGTCTTTGATAATTCACCCCTCCACTTT. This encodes CASIADRGVFDNSPLHF.

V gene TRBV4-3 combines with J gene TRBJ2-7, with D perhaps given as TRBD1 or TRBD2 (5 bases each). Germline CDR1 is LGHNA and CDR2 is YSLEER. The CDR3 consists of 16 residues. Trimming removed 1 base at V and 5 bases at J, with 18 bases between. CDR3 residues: CASSQGPGTGLHEQYF. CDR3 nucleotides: TGCGCCAGCAGCCAAGGTCCCGGGACGGGCCTCCACGAGCAGTACTTC.

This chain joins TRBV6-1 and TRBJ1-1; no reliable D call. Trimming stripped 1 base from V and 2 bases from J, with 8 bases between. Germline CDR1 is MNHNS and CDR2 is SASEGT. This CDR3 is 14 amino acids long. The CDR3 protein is CASSEEATNTEAFF. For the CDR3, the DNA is TGTGCCAGCAGTGAAGAGGCAACCAACACTGAAGCTTTCTTT.

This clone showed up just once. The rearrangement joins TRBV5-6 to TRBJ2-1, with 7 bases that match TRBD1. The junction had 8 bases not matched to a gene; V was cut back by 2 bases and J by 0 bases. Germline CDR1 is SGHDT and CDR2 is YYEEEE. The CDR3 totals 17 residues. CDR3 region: CASSFRRQGSSYNEQFF. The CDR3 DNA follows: TGTGCCAGCAGCTTTCGTCGACAGGGAAGCTCCTACAATGAGCAGTTCTTC.